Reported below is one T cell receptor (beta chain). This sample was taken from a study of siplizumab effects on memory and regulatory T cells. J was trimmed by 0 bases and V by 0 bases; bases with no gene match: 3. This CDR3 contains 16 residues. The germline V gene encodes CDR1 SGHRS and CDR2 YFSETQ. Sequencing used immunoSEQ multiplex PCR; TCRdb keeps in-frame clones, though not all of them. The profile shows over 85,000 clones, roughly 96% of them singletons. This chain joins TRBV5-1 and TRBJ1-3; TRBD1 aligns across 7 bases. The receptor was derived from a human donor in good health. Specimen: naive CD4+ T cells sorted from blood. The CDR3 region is CASSLEGQSSGNTIYF. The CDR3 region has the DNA TGCGCCAGCAGCTTGGAGGGACAGAGCTCTGGAAACACCATATATTTT.